This T cell receptor (beta chain) was recovered during a study of cytomegalovirus exposure and HLA in healthy donors. Data came from immunoSEQ multiplex PCR; TCRdb stores just in-frame clones and leaves some out. The profile shows around 110,000 clones, about 88% of them singletons. Germline V CDR1 and CDR2: MGHRA, YSYEKL. This CDR3 is 14 amino acids long. The J segment lost 7 bases and the V segment lost 6 bases, leaving 11 bases of the junction unmatched. The chain is built from TRBV4-1 and TRBJ1-2, with TRBD1 matching 7 bases. The sequencing input was PBMCs. This TCR came from a woman aged 18 to 35 in good health and CMV-seropositive. CDR3 loop: CASSPSGTATGYTF. CDR3 DNA sequence: TGCGCCAGCAGTCCTTCGGGGACAGCAACTGGCTACACCTTC.